This T cell receptor (beta chain) is drawn from a study of CD8 T cells in Susac syndrome. The multiple sclerosis controls were treatment-naive patients, and their relapsing-remitting disease was stable or active. The CDR3 totals 12 residues. CDR1 and CDR2 from the germline V gene are GTSNPN and SVGIG (reference sequence). Trimming shortened V by 1 base and J by 3 bases, and 6 bases separated the two germline ends. The RNA input was 0.5 to 1 ug, and it was reverse transcribed with random hexamers. From the immunoSEQ multiplex PCR reads, TCRdb called clonotypes with MiXCR, one entry per CDR3 protein. This table holds 95,000 to 150,000 distinct CDR3 sequences, more than 80% found once.

Material: CD8+ T cells from PBMCs. The rearrangement links TRBV30 to TRBJ2-5, with D unresolved. This sequence was found in a human donor with multiple sclerosis. The CDR3 sequence is CAWSGLEETQYF. DNA for the CDR3: TGTGCCTGGAGTGGACTTGAAGAGACCCAGTACTTC.